This T cell receptor beta chain was sequenced during a study of blood T cell repertoires in COVID-19. About the study: Acute-phase and convalescent COVID-19 samples originated in the United States, Italy and Spain. Sources were T cells, B-cell-depleted T cells, or PBMCs; the material itself was cDNA or gDNA.

The junction had 10 bases not matched to a gene; V was cut back by 5 bases and J by 8 bases. The CDR3 extends over 15 amino acids. The germline V gene encodes CDR1 SGHRS and CDR2 YFSETQ. Sequenced by immunoSEQ multiplex PCR; TCRdb stores in-frame clones only, minus some. The sample lists around 200,000 clones; roughly four fifths were seen once. Sequenced sample: peripheral blood. This chain links TRBV5-1 with TRBJ1-4, with 9 bases matching TRBD1. The source of this sequence is a human donor in a cohort sampled during active COVID-19. CDR3: CASSFGIQGAEKLFF. The CDR3 DNA reads TGCGCCAGCAGTTTCGGTATACAGGGGGCGGAAAAACTGTTTTTT.